In this sample, the clone carrying this TCR beta chain turned up once. Antigen: not known. The data belong to a study of T cells in Graves' hyperthyroidism and ophthalmopathy. Findings and caveats of the study: Before onset, by a median of about seven months, the model predicted ophthalmopathy.

Over 18 months, lack of ophthalmopathy progression marked Graves' hyperthyroidism as stable. Hyperthyroidism patients were newly diagnosed, had disease duration under 2 months, and were aged 18 to 65 years. The diagnoses drew upon clinical symptoms, serum thyroxine and TRAb, thyroid ultrasound and orbital computed tomography. The CDR3 is 15 residues long. With 5 bases removed from V and 0 bases from J, the gap between germline ends came to 12 bases. Researchers took RNA transcripts and amplified the TCR beta CDR3 regions from them. RT-PCR in the first round (using the HTBI primer set) targeted the TCR CDR3. TCRdb redid the calling of the multiplex PCR reads with MiXCR, one entry per CDR3 protein. The repertoire holds about 360,000 distinct CDR3 sequences, with about 13% as singletons.

The source of this sequence is a woman aged 18-29 years with Graves' hyperthyroidism. Sequenced input: blood. V is TRBV12-3 or TRBV12-4 and J is TRBJ2-3, with D perhaps assigned TRBD1 or TRBD2 (5 bases each). The CDR3 here is CASSRDLVSTDTQYF. CDR3 coding DNA: TGTGCCAGCAGTCGGGACCTGGTTAGCACAGATACGCAGTATTTT.